This section outlines one T cell receptor (beta chain) sequence together with its context. Antigen unknown. The data stem from a study of T-cell memory formation after mild COVID-19. Whole-study context: Clustering of TCRs was largely donor specific. Study observations and caveats: Second-wave clones with a day 37 peak had unconfirmed SARS-CoV-2 specificity. A second wave expanding day 15 to 37 was CD4+-biased; contracting clones were balanced.

This CDR3 comprises 16 residues. Trimming took off 5 bases at V and 2 bases at J, with 19 bases between the two ends. CDR1 SGHVS and CDR2 FNYEAQ come from the germline V gene. TCRdb re-called the 5' RACE reads with MiXCR, one entry per CDR3 protein. The sample shows around 470,000 distinct CDR3 sequences, 20% of them seen only once. The sequence came from an adult woman who had mild COVID-19 (a few samples of this study predate the infection). Cell type and time point are not known. Input material: PBMCs or a T cell subset sorted from them (not recorded which). J is TRBJ2-7 and V is TRBV7-6, with D perhaps matching TRBD1 (6 bases). In DNA, the CDR3 is TGTGCCAGCAGCCTGACCAATTCGGGACACCCCTACGAGCAGTACTTC. Translated: CASSLTNSGHPYEQYF.